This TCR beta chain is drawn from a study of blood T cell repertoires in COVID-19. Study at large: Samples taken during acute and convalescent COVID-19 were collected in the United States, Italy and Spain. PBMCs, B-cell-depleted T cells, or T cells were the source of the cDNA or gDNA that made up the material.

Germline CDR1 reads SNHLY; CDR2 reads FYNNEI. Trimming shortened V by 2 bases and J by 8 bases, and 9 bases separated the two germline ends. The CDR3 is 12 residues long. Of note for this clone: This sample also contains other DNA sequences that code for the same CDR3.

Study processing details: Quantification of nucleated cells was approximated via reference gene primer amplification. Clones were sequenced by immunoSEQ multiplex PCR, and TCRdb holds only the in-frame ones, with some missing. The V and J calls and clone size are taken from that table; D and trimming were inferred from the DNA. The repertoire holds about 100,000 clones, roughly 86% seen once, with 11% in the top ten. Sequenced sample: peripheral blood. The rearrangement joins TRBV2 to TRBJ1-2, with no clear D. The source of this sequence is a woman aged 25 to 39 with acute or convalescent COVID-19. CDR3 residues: CASSERGNGYTF. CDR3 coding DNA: TGTGCCAGCAGTGAACGAGGGAACGGCTACACCTTC.